A single sample gave rise to the 14 T cell receptor beta chains below, sequenced in a study of blood T cell repertoires in COVID-19. Assay: immunoSEQ multiplex PCR; the TCRdb copy retains only in-frame clones and omits some. The sample comprises about 230,000 clones, over 85% of which are singletons, and around 4% rests with the top ten. The sequencing sample was made of PBMCs or T cells enriched from blood (not recorded which). All receptors derive from a woman in her twenties or thirties with acute COVID-19.

The V call is TRBV6-5, the J call TRBJ2-4; D call uncertain. The CDR3 is 15 residues long. Germline CDR1 is MNHEY and CDR2 is SVGAGI. V lost 10 bases, J lost 0 bases, and 16 bases lay in between. This CDR3 reads CATLANEVAKNIQYF. For the CDR3, the DNA is TGTGCCACCCTTGCGAACGAGGTAGCCAAAAACATTCAGTACTTC.

On this clone: Other DNA sequences within the sample encode an identical CDR3. The chain is built from TRBV7-9 and TRBJ2-7; D gene ambiguous. Germline V gene lookup returns CDR1 SEHNR and CDR2 FQNEAQ (reference sequence). Trimming took off 5 bases at V and 0 bases at J, with 8 bases between the two ends. This CDR3 is 13 amino acids long. The CDR3 is CASSLTFSYEQYF. CDR3 nucleotide sequence: TGTGCCAGCAGCCTAACCTTCTCCTACGAGCAGTACTTC.

The chain has TRBV2 and TRBJ1-5; TRBD1 aligns across 9 bases. V was pared by 6 bases and J by 3 bases, with 6 bases of the junction left unmatched. This CDR3 has 15 amino acids. Germline V CDR1 and CDR2: SNHLY, FYNNEI. The chain's CDR3 is CASRVGTGSNQPQHF. The CDR3 DNA reads TGTGCCAGCAGGGTCGGGACAGGGTCCAATCAGCCCCAGCATTTT.

The chain joins TRBV30 to TRBJ2-5, with 10 positions matching TRBD1. Germline V lookup: CDR1 GTSNPN, CDR2 SVGIG (reference sequence). The CDR3 spans 14 residues. The V gene end was trimmed by 3 bases and the J gene end by 4 bases; junction bases not matched to a gene: 5. This CDR3 reads CAWRPGQGRETQYF. The CDR3 DNA is TGTGCCTGGAGGCCGGGACAGGGGAGAGAGACCCAGTACTTC.

The chain carries TRBV7-2 and TRBJ2-3, with 10 bases matching TRBD1. This CDR3 is 15 amino acids long. CDR1 SGHTA and CDR2 FQGNSA come from the germline V gene. V was clipped by 5 bases and J by 3 bases; unmatched bases: 5. The CDR3 DNA reads TGTGCCAGCAGCCCCGACAGGGGGCGGACAGATACGCAGTATTTT. It encodes CASSPDRGRTDTQYF.

The chain joins TRBV7-9 to TRBJ2-6, with D possibly being TRBD2 (6 bases). The V and J ends lost 5 bases and 4 bases respectively, with 15 bases between them. Germline CDR1 reads SEHNR; CDR2 reads FQNEAQ (reference sequence). The CDR3 contains 16 residues. For the CDR3, the DNA is TGTGCCAGCAGCCCTGAAGCAGGGAGGGGGGCCAACGTCCTGACTTTC. Translation gives CASSPEAGRGANVLTF.

V is TRBV30 and J is TRBJ1-3; D is ambiguous. Trimming removed 0 bases from V and 0 bases from J, with 9 bases in between. The CDR3 runs 15 residues. The germline gives CDR1 GTSNPN, CDR2 SVGIG (reference sequence). In nucleotides, the CDR3 is TGTGCCTGGAGTGTTGGGCATCACTCTGGAAACACCATATATTTT. Translated: CAWSVGHHSGNTIYF. Using reference TRBV30 and TRBJ1-3 for the parts outside the CDR3, the full variable domain is SQTIHQWPATLVQPVGSPLSLECTVEGTSNPNLYWYRQAAGRGLQLLFYSVGIGQISSEVPQNLSASRPQDRQFILSSKKLLLSDSGFYLCAWSVGHHSGNTIYFGEGSWLTVV.

The CDR3 protein is CASSLEDYSPLHF. In DNA, the CDR3 is TGTGCCAGCAGCTTAGAGGACTACTCACCCCTCCACTTT. The chain links TRBV7-9 to TRBJ1-6; D is unresolved. Trimming removed 1 base from V and 10 bases from J, with 8 bases in between. Germline CDR1 reads SEHNR; CDR2 reads FQNEAQ (reference sequence). This CDR3 has 13 amino acids. Full variable domain (missing parts from reference TRBV7-9 and TRBJ1-6): DTGVSQNPRHKITKRGQNVTFRCDPISEHNRLYWYRQTLGQGPEFLTYFQNEAQLEKSRLLSDRFSAERPKGSFSTLEIQRTEQGDSAMYLCASSLEDYSPLHFGNGTRLTVT.

This chain connects TRBV19 to TRBJ1-4, with D tentatively TRBD1 (5 bases). The CDR3 spans 13 residues. Germline V gene data show CDR1 as LNHDA and CDR2 as SQIVND (reference sequence). With 3 bases removed from V and 8 bases from J, the gap between germline ends came to 10 bases. The CDR3 DNA reads as TGTGCCAGTAGTATCGGCCGGGGGGAAAAACTGTTTTTT. Its protein product is CASSIGRGEKLFF.

This rearrangement joins TRBV7-9 to TRBJ2-5; the match to TRBD1 covers 9 bases. This CDR3 region has 14 residues. Germline V gene lookup returns CDR1 SEHNR and CDR2 FQNEAQ (reference sequence). V lost 5 bases and J lost 4; bases outside the gene matches: 5. The CDR3 loop reads CASSPRTGVETQYF. The DNA for the CDR3 is TGTGCCAGCAGCCCGCGGACAGGGGTAGAGACCCAGTACTTC.

This clone has just one count. J is TRBJ2-5 and V is TRBV9, with D possibly matching TRBD1 (6 bases). Trimming cost V 3 bases and J 2 bases, with 11 bases left between them. This CDR3 spans 14 amino acids. Germline CDR1 SGDLS, CDR2 YYNGEE. CDR3 coding DNA: TGTGCCAGCAGCGCGGGACACAAGCAAGAGACCCAGTACTTC. Its protein product is CASSAGHKQETQYF.

The sample holds one count of this clone. The chain has TRBV7-9 and TRBJ2-6; 12 bases map to TRBD1. Germline V lookup: CDR1 SEHNR, CDR2 FQNEAQ (reference sequence). This CDR3 comprises 20 residues. Trimming removed 5 bases from V and 3 bases from J; junction bases left unmatched: 14. Here the CDR3 DNA reads TGTGCCAGCAGCAACCGGCGGGACAGGGGGCCAACTTTTGGGGCCAACGTCCTGACTTTC. It codes for CASSNRRDRGPTFGANVLTF.

The chain uses TRBV27 and TRBJ2-7; 9 bases fit TRBD1. The germline V gene has CDR1 MNHEY and CDR2 SMNVEV (reference sequence). The CDR3 totals 15 residues. The V segment lost 6 bases and the J segment 3 bases; nucleotides outside the gene matches: 9. CDR3 sequence: CASSLGTGQGYEQYF. The DNA for the CDR3 is TGTGCCAGCAGCCTAGGGACAGGGCAAGGCTACGAGCAGTACTTC.

The chain recombines TRBV5-5 with TRBJ1-6, with 9 positions matching TRBD1. The germline CDR1 and CDR2 sequences are SGHKS and YYEKEE (reference sequence). This CDR3 has 15 residues. With 2 bases clipped from V and 7 bases from J, the junction kept 4 bases outside the gene matches. CDR3 loop: CASSLGTGRNSPLHF. Written as DNA, the CDR3 is TGTGCCAGCAGCTTAGGGACAGGGCGAAATTCACCCCTCCACTTT. Full variable domain (rest looked up from reference TRBV5-5 and TRBJ1-6): DAGVTQSPTHLIKTRGQQVTLRCSPISGHKSVSWYQQVLGQGPQFIFQYYEKEERGRGNFPDRFSARQFPNYSSELNVNALLLGDSALYLCASSLGTGRNSPLHFGNGTRLTVT.